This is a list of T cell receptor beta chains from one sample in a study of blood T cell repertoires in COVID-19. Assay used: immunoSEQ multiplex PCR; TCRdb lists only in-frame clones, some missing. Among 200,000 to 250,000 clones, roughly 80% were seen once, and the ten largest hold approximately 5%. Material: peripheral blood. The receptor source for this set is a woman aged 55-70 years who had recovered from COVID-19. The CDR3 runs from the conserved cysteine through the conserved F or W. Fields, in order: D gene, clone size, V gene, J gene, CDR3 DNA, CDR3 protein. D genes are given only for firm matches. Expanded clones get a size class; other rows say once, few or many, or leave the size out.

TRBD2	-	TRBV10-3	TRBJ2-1	TGTGCCATCGGTAGCGGGCCTAGCTCCTACAATGAGCAGTTCTTC	CAIGSGPSSYNEQFF
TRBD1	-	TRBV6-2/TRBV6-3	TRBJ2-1	TGTGCCAGCAGTCCCTGGACAGGACTGAATGAGCAGTTCTTC	CASSPWTGLNEQFF
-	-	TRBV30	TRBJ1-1	TGTGCCTGGAGTGGGCAGGGCGGCACTGAAGCTTTCTTT	CAWSGQGGTEAFF
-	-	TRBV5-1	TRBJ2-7	TGCGCCAGCAGCTTATCCGGGATTTACGAGCAGTACTTC	CASSLSGIYEQYF
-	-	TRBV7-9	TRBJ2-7	TGTGCCAGCAGCTTATTCCCCCCCCGGGACAAAGCCTACGAGCAGTACTTC	CASSLFPPRDKAYEQYF
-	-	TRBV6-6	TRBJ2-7	TGTGCCAGCAGTACCCCGGACAGAAGGGCACAGTACTTC	CASSTPDRRAQYF
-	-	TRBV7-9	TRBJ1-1	TGTGCCAGCAGCGTTAATGCGGTTACTGAAGCTTTCTTT	CASSVNAVTEAFF
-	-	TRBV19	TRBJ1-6	TGTGCCAGTAGTATTCCGACAGATAATTCACCCCTCCACTTT	CASSIPTDNSPLHF
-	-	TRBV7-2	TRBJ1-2	TGTGCCAGCAGCTTATCAGGCAGTTTGGGCTACACCTTC	CASSLSGSLGYTF
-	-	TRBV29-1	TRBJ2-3	TGCAGCGCCGCCCGACCCACTAACACAGATACGCAGTATTTT	CSAARPTNTDTQYF
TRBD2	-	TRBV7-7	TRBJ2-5	TGTGCTAGCAGCTTTAACCCAGCGGGGGTGGAGACCCAGTACTTC	CASSFNPAGVETQYF
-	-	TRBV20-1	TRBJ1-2	TGCAGTGCTAGTACGTCAGGAACCTATGGCTACACCTTC	CSASTSGTYGYTF
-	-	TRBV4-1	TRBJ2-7	TGCGCCAGCAGCCAGGTGGACTTTTCCTACGAGCAGTACTTC	CASSQVDFSYEQYF
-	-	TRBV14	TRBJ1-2	TGTGCCAGCAGCCAACATACACGGTCGTTAGGGGATGGCTACACCTTC	CASSQHTRSLGDGYTF
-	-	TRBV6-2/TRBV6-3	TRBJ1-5	TGTGCCAGCAGTTACTCGCTAAGGGGCGGCAATCAGCCCCAGCATTTT	CASSYSLRGGNQPQHF
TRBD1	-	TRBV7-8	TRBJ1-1	TGTGCCAGCAGTCACAGGGGGAGGAACACTGAAGCTTTCTTT	CASSHRGRNTEAFF
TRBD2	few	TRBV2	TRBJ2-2	TGTGCCAGCAGTAAGGGACTAGGGAACACCGGGGAGCTGTTTTTT	CASSKGLGNTGELFF
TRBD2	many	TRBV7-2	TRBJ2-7	TGTGCCAGCAGCTTCCGGACTAGCTCCTACGAGCAGTACTTC	CASSFRTSSYEQYF
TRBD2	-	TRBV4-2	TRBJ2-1	TGTGCCAGCAGCCAAGAAGCGGCGGCTAGCGGGGGGCGGTTCTTC	CASSQEAAASGGRFF
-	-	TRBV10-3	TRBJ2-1	TGTGCCATCAGTGACCATCAGGCTGCCGACAATGAGCAGTTCTTC	CAISDHQAADNEQFF
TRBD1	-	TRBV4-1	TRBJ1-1	TGCGCCAGCAGCCAAGATCGTGGCAGGGGGCGAAGGAACACTGAAGCTTTCTTT	CASSQDRGRGRRNTEAFF
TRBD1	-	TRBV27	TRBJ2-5	TGTGCCAGCAGTCCTCGACAGGGGGAGACCCAGTACTTC	CASSPRQGETQYF
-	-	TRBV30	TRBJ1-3	TGTGCCACCGGAGGAGCGGCAGAGGGAAACACCATATATTTT	CATGGAAEGNTIYF
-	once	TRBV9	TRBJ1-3	TGTGCCAGCAGCGTAACGACTACCTCTGGAAACACCATATATTTT	CASSVTTTSGNTIYF
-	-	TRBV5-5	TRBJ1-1	TGTGCCAGCAGCTTGATAGGGGGCACTGAAGCTTTCTTT	CASSLIGGTEAFF
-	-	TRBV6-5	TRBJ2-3	TGTGCCAGCAGTCCCCGGCCCGGTGAGGGGCAGTATTTT	CASSPRPGEGQYF
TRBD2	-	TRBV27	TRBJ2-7	TGTGCCAGCAGTTTAGGTCTAGCGGGGGGCGACGAGCAGTACTTC	CASSLGLAGGDEQYF